These 20 T cell receptor beta chains came from one sample sequenced in a study of long-term antiretroviral therapy in people with HIV. Sequencing used immunoSEQ v3.0 at survey level. Only in-frame clones appear in the TCRdb table, and some are missing; sequencing was by immunoSEQ multiplex PCR. The sample shows 42,000 or so clones, about 86% of them seen only once. The sample consisted of unsorted PBMCs, taken 1.2 years after starting antiretroviral therapy. The receptors here all came from a woman aged 45-65 years with HIV.

The chain carries TRBV5-1 and TRBJ1-1; 7 nucleotides line up with TRBD1. Germline V gives CDR1 SGHRS, CDR2 YFSETQ. With V trimmed by 0 bases and J by 5 bases, 4 bases remained unmatched. The CDR3 consists of 14 residues. The CDR3 is CASSLGQGRTEAFF. The CDR3 DNA reads as TGCGCCAGCAGCTTGGGACAGGGTAGGACTGAAGCTTTCTTT. The complete variable domain, with remaining parts taken from reference TRBV5-1 and TRBJ1-1, reads KAGVTQTPRYLIKTRGQQVTLSCSPISGHRSVSWYQQTPGQGLQFLFEYFSETQRNKGNFPGRFSGRQFSNSRSEMNVSTLELGDSALYLCASSLGQGRTEAFFGQGTRLTVV.

CDR3 protein: CASSVMGNTEAFF. DNA of the CDR3: TGTGCCAGCAGTGTTATGGGTAACACTGAAGCTTTCTTT. J is TRBJ1-1 and V is TRBV2; D remains ambiguous. V was pared by 4 bases and J by 2 bases, with 8 bases between. Germline values: CDR1 SNHLY, CDR2 FYNNEI. The CDR3 totals 13 residues.

This clone was detected once. CDR3 region: CASSPGTGAYEQYF. As DNA, the CDR3 is TGTGCCAGCAGCCCAGGGACAGGGGCCTACGAGCAGTACTTC. The chain couples TRBV11-2 to TRBJ2-7, with 10 bases fitting TRBD1. CDR3 length: 14 residues. The germline CDR1 and CDR2 sequences are SGHAT and FQNNGV. The V and J ends lost 5 bases and 2 bases, in that order; junction bases with no gene match: 3.

The gene calls are TRBV6-5 and TRBJ1-1; D gene ambiguous. Germline V gene sequence: CDR1 MNHEY, CDR2 SVGAGI. V dropped 5 bases and J dropped 6 bases, with 10 bases sitting between them. This CDR3 spans 12 amino acids. CDR3 region: CASSPRPSEAFF. As DNA, the CDR3 is TGTGCCAGCAGTCCCCGACCGTCTGAAGCTTTCTTT.

The rearrangement links TRBV27 to TRBJ1-5; TRBD1 matches at 7 bases. V gave up 6 bases and J gave up 2 bases; unmatched junction bases: 7. This CDR3 contains 15 residues. Germline V CDR1 and CDR2: MNHEY, SMNVEV (reference sequence). The CDR3 DNA reads TGTGCCAGCAGCTCAGGGGGACTAGGCAATCAGCCCCAGCATTTT. Amino acids: CASSSGGLGNQPQHF.

The chain joins TRBV4-3 to TRBJ1-2, with D uncertain. The CDR3 loop spans 15 amino acids. V lost 0 bases to trimming and J lost 6 bases, with 14 bases between them. Looked up from germline, CDR1 is LGHNA and CDR2 is YSLEER. The CDR3 loop is CASSQEGYSTNGYTF. Here the CDR3 DNA reads TGCGCCAGCAGCCAAGAAGGTTACTCCACCAATGGCTACACCTTC.

The chain recombines TRBV30 with TRBJ2-5, with 9 positions matching TRBD1. The CDR3 runs 16 residues. V lost 2 bases, J lost 4 bases, and 11 bases stayed unmatched. The germline V gene encodes CDR1 GTSNPN and CDR2 SVGIG (reference sequence). This chain's CDR3 is CAWSPGQGDWGETQYF. The CDR3 nucleotides are TGTGCCTGGAGTCCGGGACAGGGCGACTGGGGAGAGACCCAGTACTTC.

This clone was seen once. The rearrangement joins TRBV5-6 to TRBJ1-1, with a tentative D call TRBD1 (6 bases). Trimming took off 5 bases at V and 6 bases at J, with 14 bases between the two ends. CDR1 is SGHDT, CDR2 YYEEEE, per germline. The CDR3 covers 13 residues. CDR3 region: CASRIQGSAEAFF. The CDR3 coding sequence is TGTGCCAGCAGGATACAGGGATCCGCTGAAGCTTTCTTT.

The chain has TRBV11-2 and TRBJ2-3; the match to TRBD2 covers 14 bases. V shed 5 bases, J shed 5 bases, and the junction held 9 bases outside the gene matches. Per the germline V gene, CDR1 is SGHAT and CDR2 is FQNNGV. The CDR3 is made up of 17 amino acids. CDR3 DNA: TGTGCCAGCAGCCTAAGGACTAGCGGGGGGCGAGTAGATACGCAGTATTTT. Amino acid sequence: CASSLRTSGGRVDTQYF. The full variable domain, its missing parts supplied by reference TRBV11-2 and TRBJ2-3, is EAGVAQSPRYKIIEKRQSVAFWCNPISGHATLYWYQQILGQGPKLLIQFQNNGVVDDSQLPKDRFSAERLKGVDSTLKIQPAKLEDSAVYLCASSLRTSGGRVDTQYFGPGTRLTVL.

The genes are TRBV9 and TRBJ2-5; the match to TRBD1 covers 9 bases. This CDR3 has 14 residues. Trimming cost V 3 bases and J 4 bases; bases outside gene matches: 4. In germline, CDR1 is SGDLS, CDR2 YYNGEE. The CDR3 protein is CASSGTGGGETQYF. The CDR3 region has the DNA TGTGCCAGCAGCGGCACAGGGGGCGGAGAGACCCAGTACTTC.

This clone was seen a single time. The chain couples TRBV29-1 to TRBJ1-2; 8 nucleotides match TRBD1. The CDR3 is 13 amino acids. Germline values: CDR1 SQVTM, CDR2 ANQGSEA. With V trimmed by 3 bases and J by 4 bases, 4 bases remained unmatched. In DNA form, the CDR3 reads TGCAGCGTTGATCCGGACAGGGCCTATGGCTACACCTTC. Its translation: CSVDPDRAYGYTF. The variable domain in full, with the rest retrieved from reference TRBV29-1 and TRBJ1-2, is SAVISQKPSRDICQRGTSLTIQCQVDSQVTMMFWYRQQPGQSLTLIATANQGSEATYESGFVIDKFPISRPNLTFSTLTVSNMSPEDSSIYLCSVDPDRAYGYTFGSGTRLTVV.

The chain combines TRBV10-3 with TRBJ1-1; the D gene is possibly TRBD1 (6 bases). Deletions cut 0 bases from V and 0 bases from J, with 8 bases between. The CDR3 consists of 15 residues. Germline lookup yields CDR1 ENHRY and CDR2 SYGVKD. The CDR3 nucleotides are TGTGCCATCAGTGAGTCCGGGACACTGAACACTGAAGCTTTCTTT. Its protein product is CAISESGTLNTEAFF.

V is TRBV6-6 and J is TRBJ2-4; 8 nucleotides line up with TRBD1. J lost 3 bases, V lost 5 bases, and 6 bases had no gene match. Germline V lookup: CDR1 MNHNY, CDR2 SVGAGI (reference sequence). The CDR3 sequence is 15 residues long. The chain's CDR3 is CASSDQGAVKNIQYF. The DNA of the CDR3 is TGTGCCAGCAGTGACCAGGGGGCGGTCAAAAACATTCAGTACTTC.

The rearrangement uses TRBV5-4 and TRBJ1-2; 8 bases line up with TRBD1. From germline, CDR1 is SGHNT and CDR2 YYREEE (reference sequence). The CDR3 loop spans 16 amino acids. The V gene end was trimmed by 4 bases and the J gene end by 2 bases; junction bases not matched to a gene: 10. This CDR3 reads CASSPPGTGRNYGYTF. The DNA of the CDR3 is TGTGCCAGCAGCCCGCCCGGGACAGGCCGGAACTATGGCTACACCTTC.

In this sample, this clone turned up once. This chain joins TRBV15 and TRBJ2-7; D possibly corresponds to TRBD2 (7 bases). Trimming shortened V by 1 base and J by 7 bases, and 11 bases separated the two germline ends. CDR3 length equals 13 residues. The germline V gene encodes CDR1 LNHNV and CDR2 YYDKDF (reference sequence). In DNA form, the CDR3 reads TGTGCCACCAGCAGAGCGCGGGGGCGGGAGCAGTACTTC. This gives the protein CATSRARGREQYF.

In DNA form, the CDR3 reads TGTGCTAGTGGTTTGGGGGACAGTCTGAATGAAAAACTGTTTTTT. The encoded protein is CASGLGDSLNEKLFF. V is TRBV12-5 and J is TRBJ1-4; 7 bases line up with TRBD1. The germline gives CDR1 LGHNT, CDR2 FRNRAP. The junction had 4 bases not matched to a gene; V was cut back by 1 base and J by 5 bases. CDR3 size: 15 residues. The full variable domain, rest sourced from reference TRBV12-5 and TRBJ1-4, is DARVTQTPRHKVTEMGQEVTMRCQPILGHNTVFWYRQTMMQGLELLAYFRNRAPLDDSGMPKDRFSAEMPDATLATLKIQPSEPRDSAVYFCASGLGDSLNEKLFFGSGTQLSVL.

The rearrangement links TRBV7-9 to TRBJ2-3; D not resolved. The CDR3 spans 15 residues. Germline V CDR1 and CDR2: SEHNR, FQNEAQ (reference sequence). V lost 3 bases to trimming and J lost 0 bases, with 10 bases between them. CDR3 sequence (DNA): TGTGCCAGCAGCTTTTTTGAAATTAGCACAGATACGCAGTATTTT. Translated: CASSFFEISTDTQYF.

The chain links TRBV10-3 to TRBJ1-2; D possibly corresponds to TRBD1 (5 bases). Germline-derived CDR1 and CDR2 are ENHRY and SYGVKD. The CDR3 consists of 13 residues. V lost 10 bases, J lost 2 bases, and 14 bases lay in between. This CDR3 reads CATLAGDNYGYTF. Written as DNA, the CDR3 is TGTGCCACCCTGGCCGGGGACAACTATGGCTACACCTTC.

V and J are TRBV5-4 and TRBJ2-5, with D perhaps given as TRBD1 or TRBD2 (6 bases each). CDR1 SGHNT and CDR2 YYREEE come from the germline V gene (reference sequence). V lost 0 bases and J 0 bases, leaving 15 bases between the germline ends. The CDR3 contains 17 residues. DNA for the CDR3: TGTGCCAGCAGCTTGGTAGGGGGACTGGAGTACCAAGAGACCCAGTACTTC. This encodes CASSLVGGLEYQETQYF.

The V call is TRBV30, the J call TRBJ1-4; D might be TRBD1 (5 bases). The V end was cut by 6 bases, the J end by 0 bases, with 14 bases between. Germline CDR1 GTSNPN, CDR2 SVGIG (reference sequence). CDR3 length: 15 residues. The CDR3 region has the DNA TGTGCCTGCACGACCGAACAGGCAACTAATGAAAAACTGTTTTTT. Residues: CACTTEQATNEKLFF.